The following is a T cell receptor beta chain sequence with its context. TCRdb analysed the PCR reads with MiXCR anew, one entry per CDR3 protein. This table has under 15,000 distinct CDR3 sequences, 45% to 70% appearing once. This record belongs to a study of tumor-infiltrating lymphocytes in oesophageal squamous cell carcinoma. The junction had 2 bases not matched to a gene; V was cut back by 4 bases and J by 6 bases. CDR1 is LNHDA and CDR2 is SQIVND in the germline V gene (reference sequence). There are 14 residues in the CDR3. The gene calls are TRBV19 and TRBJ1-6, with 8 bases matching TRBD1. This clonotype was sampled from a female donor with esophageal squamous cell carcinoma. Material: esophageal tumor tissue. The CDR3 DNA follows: TGTGCCAGTAGTAGGGACAGGTTTAATTCACCCCTCCACTTT. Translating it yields CASSRDRFNSPLHF.